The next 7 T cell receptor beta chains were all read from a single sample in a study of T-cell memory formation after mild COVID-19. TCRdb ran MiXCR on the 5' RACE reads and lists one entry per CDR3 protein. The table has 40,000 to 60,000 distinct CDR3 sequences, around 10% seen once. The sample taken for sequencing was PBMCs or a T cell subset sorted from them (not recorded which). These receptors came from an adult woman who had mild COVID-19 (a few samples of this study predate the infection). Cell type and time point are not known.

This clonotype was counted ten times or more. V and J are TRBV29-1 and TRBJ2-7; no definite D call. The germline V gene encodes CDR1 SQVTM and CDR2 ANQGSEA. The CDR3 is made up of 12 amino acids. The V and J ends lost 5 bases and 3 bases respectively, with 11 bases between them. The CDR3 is CSVYQNHYEQYF. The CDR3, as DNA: TGCAGCGTTTATCAGAACCACTACGAGCAGTACTTC.

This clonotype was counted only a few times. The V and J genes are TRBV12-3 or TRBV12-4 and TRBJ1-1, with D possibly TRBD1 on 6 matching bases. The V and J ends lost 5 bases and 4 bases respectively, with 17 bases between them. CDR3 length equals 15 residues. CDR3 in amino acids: CASSQGGGSLTEAFF. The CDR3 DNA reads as TGTGCCAGCAGTCAAGGGGGGGGGTCACTCACTGAAGCTTTCTTT.

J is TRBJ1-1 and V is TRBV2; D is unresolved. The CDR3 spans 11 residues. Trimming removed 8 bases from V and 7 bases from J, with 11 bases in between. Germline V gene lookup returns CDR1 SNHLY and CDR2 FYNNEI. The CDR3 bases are TGTGCCAGCGGGCAGACGAATGAAGCTTTCTTT. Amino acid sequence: CASGQTNEAFF.

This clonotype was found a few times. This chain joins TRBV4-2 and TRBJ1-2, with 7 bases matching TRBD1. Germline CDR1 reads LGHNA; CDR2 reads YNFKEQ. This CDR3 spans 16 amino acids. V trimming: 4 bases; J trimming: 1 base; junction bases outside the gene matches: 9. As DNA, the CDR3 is TGTGCCAGCAGCCCAACTCGACAGGGTTATAACTATGGCTACACCTTC. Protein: CASSPTRQGYNYGYTF.

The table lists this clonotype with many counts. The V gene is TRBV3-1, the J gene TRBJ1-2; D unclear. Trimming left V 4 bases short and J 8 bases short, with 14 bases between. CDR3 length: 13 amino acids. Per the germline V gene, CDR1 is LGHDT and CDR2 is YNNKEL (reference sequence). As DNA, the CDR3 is TGTGCCAGCAGCCCCCGGGGTAGAGTGGGCTACACCTTC. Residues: CASSPRGRVGYTF.

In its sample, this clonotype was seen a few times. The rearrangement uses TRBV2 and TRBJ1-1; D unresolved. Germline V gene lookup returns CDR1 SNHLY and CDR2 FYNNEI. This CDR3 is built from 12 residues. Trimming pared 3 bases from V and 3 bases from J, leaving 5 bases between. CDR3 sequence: CASSDSHTEAFF. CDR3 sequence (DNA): TGTGCCAGCAGTGACAGCCACACTGAAGCTTTCTTT.

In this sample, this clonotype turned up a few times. The DNA of the CDR3 is TGTGCCAGCAGTTATAGCGGGAGGGCCGGGGATACGCAGTATTTT. Protein sequence: CASSYSGRAGDTQYF. The J gene is TRBJ2-3, the V gene TRBV27; 11 bases align to TRBD2. The V segment lost 4 bases and the J segment 6 bases; nucleotides outside the gene matches: 6. CDR3 size: 15 residues. Looked up from germline, CDR1 is MNHEY and CDR2 is SMNVEV (reference sequence).